A selection of T cell receptor beta chains follows, all from one sample in a study of T cell changes during pregnancy in multiple sclerosis. The data were produced by immunoSEQ multiplex PCR, yet TCRdb's version contains in-frame clones alone and is incomplete. This table has roughly 110,000 clones, roughly 90% appearing once. The specimen was peripheral blood, collected after pregnancy. These receptors were collected from a female donor with multiple sclerosis, enrolled in a pregnancy study. Each CDR3 is given with its conserved first and last residue. The order of the fields is clone size, V gene, D gene, J gene, CDR3 protein, CDR3 DNA. A D gene is named only where the DNA matches it firmly. Expanded clones get a size class; other rows say once, few or many, or leave the size out.

clone size: .; V gene: TRBV21-1; D gene: .; J gene: TRBJ2-7; CDR3 protein: CASSSGLAGRDCEQYF; CDR3 DNA: TGTGCCAGCAGCAGTGGACTAGCGGGACGCGACTGCGAGCAGTACTTC
clone size: .; V gene: TRBV20-1; D gene: .; J gene: TRBJ2-5; CDR3 protein: CSVSVKETQYF; CDR3 DNA: TGCAGTGTCAGCGTCAAAGAGACCCAGTACTTC
clone size: .; V gene: TRBV2; D gene: TRBD1; J gene: TRBJ1-2; CDR3 protein: CASIPDRQEGYTF; CDR3 DNA: TGTGCCAGCATCCCGGACAGGCAGGAGGGCTACACCTTC
clone size: .; V gene: TRBV27; D gene: .; J gene: TRBJ1-2; CDR3 protein: CASSLQQGGYGYTF; CDR3 DNA: TGTGCCAGCAGTTTGCAGCAGGGTGGCTATGGCTACACCTTC
clone size: .; V gene: TRBV7-3; D gene: TRBD2; J gene: TRBJ2-2; CDR3 protein: CASSKRGAGAYANTGELFF; CDR3 DNA: TGTGCCAGCAGCAAGCGGGGAGCGGGAGCCTACGCGAACACCGGGGAGCTGTTTTTT
clone size: .; V gene: TRBV7-9; D gene: .; J gene: TRBJ2-2; CDR3 protein: CASSLSGSTGELFF; CDR3 DNA: TGTGCCAGCAGCTTAAGTGGGAGCACCGGGGAGCTGTTTTTT
clone size: .; V gene: TRBV11-2; D gene: .; J gene: TRBJ2-4; CDR3 protein: CASSFRGAGAKNIQYF; CDR3 DNA: TGTGCCAGCAGCTTCCGGGGGGCGGGGGCCAAAAACATTCAGTACTTC
clone size: .; V gene: TRBV15; D gene: TRBD1; J gene: TRBJ2-7; CDR3 protein: CATSRAGTGAYEQYF; CDR3 DNA: TGTGCCACCAGCAGAGCCGGGACAGGGGCCTACGAGCAGTACTTC
clone size: once; V gene: TRBV5-1; D gene: TRBD2; J gene: TRBJ2-1; CDR3 protein: CASSLGGTRYNEQFF; CDR3 DNA: TGCGCCAGCAGCTTGGGAGGGACTAGATACAATGAGCAGTTCTTC
clone size: .; V gene: TRBV28; D gene: .; J gene: TRBJ1-4; CDR3 protein: CASSYHDSNEKLFF; CDR3 DNA: TGTGCCAGCAGTTACCACGACAGTAATGAAAAACTGTTTTTT
clone size: .; V gene: TRBV18; D gene: .; J gene: TRBJ1-2; CDR3 protein: CASTPGGDGIYGYTF; CDR3 DNA: TGTGCCAGCACCCCGGGAGGGGATGGTATCTATGGCTACACCTTC
clone size: .; V gene: TRBV18; D gene: TRBD1; J gene: TRBJ1-1; CDR3 protein: CASSPWTGGNTEAFF; CDR3 DNA: TGTGCCAGCTCACCATGGACAGGGGGAAACACTGAAGCTTTCTTT
clone size: .; V gene: TRBV5-4; D gene: .; J gene: TRBJ1-4; CDR3 protein: CASSEGNTNEKLFF; CDR3 DNA: TGTGCCAGCAGTGAGGGAAATACTAATGAAAAACTGTTTTTT
clone size: .; V gene: TRBV6-5; D gene: .; J gene: TRBJ2-5; CDR3 protein: CASSYSELAHKETQYF; CDR3 DNA: TGTGCCAGCAGTTACTCAGAACTAGCCCATAAAGAGACCCAGTACTTC
clone size: .; V gene: TRBV10-1; D gene: .; J gene: TRBJ2-1; CDR3 protein: CASSGNHGGEQFF; CDR3 DNA: TGCGCCAGCAGCGGCAATCACGGGGGTGAGCAGTTCTTC
clone size: .; V gene: TRBV6-6; D gene: TRBD2; J gene: TRBJ2-5; CDR3 protein: CASSFTSGRQTQYF; CDR3 DNA: TGTGCCAGCAGTTTCACTAGCGGGAGACAGACCCAGTACTTC
clone size: .; V gene: TRBV19; D gene: TRBD1; J gene: TRBJ2-5; CDR3 protein: CASREQGGRETQYF; CDR3 DNA: TGTGCCAGTAGGGAACAGGGGGGACGAGAGACCCAGTACTTC
clone size: .; V gene: TRBV5-4; D gene: TRBD1; J gene: TRBJ1-1; CDR3 protein: CASSAGTGNTEAFF; CDR3 DNA: TGTGCCAGCAGCGCCGGGACAGGGAACACTGAAGCTTTCTTT
clone size: .; V gene: TRBV28; D gene: .; J gene: TRBJ1-1; CDR3 protein: CASSLPGVNTEAFF; CDR3 DNA: TGTGCCAGCAGTTTACCCGGAGTAAACACTGAAGCTTTCTTT
clone size: many; V gene: TRBV28; D gene: TRBD2; J gene: TRBJ2-1; CDR3 protein: CASSERRPSGSESEQFF; CDR3 DNA: TGTGCCAGCAGTGAGCGACGGCCTAGCGGGAGCGAGAGTGAGCAGTTCTTC
clone size: .; V gene: TRBV30; D gene: .; J gene: TRBJ1-3; CDR3 protein: CAWSRGTPSGNTIYF; CDR3 DNA: TGTGCCTGGAGTAGAGGGACTCCCTCTGGAAACACCATATATTTT
clone size: once; V gene: TRBV7-3; D gene: TRBD1; J gene: TRBJ2-7; CDR3 protein: CASSPRTGVPYEQYF; CDR3 DNA: TGTGCCAGCAGCCCGCGGACAGGGGTTCCCTACGAGCAGTACTTC
clone size: .; V gene: TRBV30; D gene: TRBD1; J gene: TRBJ2-3; CDR3 protein: CACAVTGSLRTDTQYF; CDR3 DNA: TGTGCCTGTGCAGTGACAGGGTCTCTTCGCACAGATACGCAGTATTTT
clone size: once; V gene: TRBV28; D gene: .; J gene: TRBJ2-7; CDR3 protein: CASSNSGDEQYF; CDR3 DNA: TGTGCCAGCAGCAACTCAGGGGACGAGCAGTACTTC
clone size: .; V gene: TRBV6-6; D gene: .; J gene: TRBJ2-1; CDR3 protein: CASSYPRDNEQFF; CDR3 DNA: TGTGCCAGCAGTTACCCTCGGGACAATGAGCAGTTCTTC
clone size: .; V gene: TRBV18; D gene: TRBD1; J gene: TRBJ1-2; CDR3 protein: CASSPVRGRDGYTF; CDR3 DNA: TGTGCCAGCTCACCAGTGAGGGGGCGGGATGGCTACACCTTC
clone size: once; V gene: TRBV4-1; D gene: .; J gene: TRBJ1-3; CDR3 protein: CASSFWGGLSSGNTIYF; CDR3 DNA: TGCGCCAGCAGCTTCTGGGGGGGTCTAAGCTCTGGAAACACCATATATTTT
clone size: .; V gene: TRBV27; D gene: TRBD1; J gene: TRBJ1-4; CDR3 protein: CASSGPQGASDEKLFF; CDR3 DNA: TGTGCCAGCAGTGGGCCACAGGGGGCATCAGATGAAAAACTGTTTTTT
clone size: .; V gene: TRBV5-5; D gene: .; J gene: TRBJ2-3; CDR3 protein: CASSSDSSDTQYF; CDR3 DNA: TGTGCCAGCAGCTCGGACAGTTCAGATACGCAGTATTTT
clone size: .; V gene: TRBV18; D gene: TRBD2; J gene: TRBJ2-1; CDR3 protein: CASSFTSGGAGGEQFF; CDR3 DNA: TGTGCCAGCTCATTCACTAGCGGGGGGGCCGGCGGTGAGCAGTTCTTC
clone size: .; V gene: TRBV6-5; D gene: .; J gene: TRBJ2-5; CDR3 protein: CASSASFGTRETQYF; CDR3 DNA: TGTGCCAGCAGTGCGTCTTTTGGGACACGTGAGACCCAGTACTTC
clone size: .; V gene: TRBV6-6; D gene: TRBD1; J gene: TRBJ2-7; CDR3 protein: CASSGTGGRSEYF; CDR3 DNA: TGTGCCAGCAGTGGGACAGGGGGTAGGAGTGAGTACTTC
clone size: .; V gene: TRBV5-6; D gene: TRBD2; J gene: TRBJ2-2; CDR3 protein: CASSRGGGRQGELFF; CDR3 DNA: TGTGCCAGCAGCCGGGGGGGCGGGAGACAAGGGGAGCTGTTTTTT
clone size: .; V gene: TRBV2; D gene: .; J gene: TRBJ1-5; CDR3 protein: CASSRGGSNQPQHF; CDR3 DNA: TGTGCCAGCAGTAGAGGCGGTAGCAATCAGCCCCAGCATTTT
clone size: .; V gene: TRBV30; D gene: .; J gene: TRBJ1-4; CDR3 protein: CAWGQINEKLFF; CDR3 DNA: TGTGCCTGGGGACAGATTAATGAAAAACTGTTTTTT
clone size: .; V gene: TRBV15; D gene: TRBD2; J gene: TRBJ2-1; CDR3 protein: CATSRGGPRDAGGGNEQFF; CDR3 DNA: TGTGCCACCAGCAGAGGGGGACCCCGAGACGCGGGAGGGGGGAATGAGCAGTTCTTC
clone size: .; V gene: TRBV19; D gene: .; J gene: TRBJ1-1; CDR3 protein: CASSNGNTEAFF; CDR3 DNA: TGTGCCAGTAGTAATGGCAACACTGAAGCTTTCTTT
clone size: once; V gene: TRBV18; D gene: TRBD1; J gene: TRBJ1-5; CDR3 protein: CASSPDRGSLSNQPQHF; CDR3 DNA: TGTGCCAGCTCACCGGACAGGGGGAGCCTTAGCAATCAGCCCCAGCATTTT
clone size: .; V gene: TRBV4-1; D gene: TRBD2; J gene: TRBJ2-1; CDR3 protein: CASSQEISGGATYNEQFF; CDR3 DNA: TGCGCCAGCAGCCAAGAGATCAGCGGGGGGGCAACCTACAATGAGCAGTTCTTC
clone size: .; V gene: TRBV23-1; D gene: TRBD2; J gene: TRBJ2-5; CDR3 protein: CASPPGLAGGLCETQYF; CDR3 DNA: TGCGCCAGTCCTCCGGGACTAGCGGGGGGGCTTTGTGAGACCCAGTACTTC
clone size: once; V gene: TRBV2; D gene: TRBD1; J gene: TRBJ2-3; CDR3 protein: CASSAPRGTDTQYF; CDR3 DNA: TGTGCCAGCAGTGCCCCCAGGGGGACAGATACGCAGTATTTT
clone size: .; V gene: TRBV6-6; D gene: .; J gene: TRBJ2-5; CDR3 protein: CASSFTGTQETQYF; CDR3 DNA: TGTGCCAGCAGTTTTACAGGGACCCAAGAGACCCAGTACTTC
clone size: .; V gene: TRBV7-3; D gene: .; J gene: TRBJ1-1; CDR3 protein: CASSPGRYGTEAFF; CDR3 DNA: TGTGCCAGCAGCCCTGGGAGGTACGGGACTGAAGCTTTCTTT
clone size: .; V gene: TRBV9; D gene: .; J gene: TRBJ2-3; CDR3 protein: CASSAQGRANTQYF; CDR3 DNA: TGTGCCAGCAGCGCCCAGGGGCGGGCTAATACGCAGTATTTT
clone size: .; V gene: TRBV25-1; D gene: .; J gene: TRBJ2-2; CDR3 protein: CASSTRGRNTGELFF; CDR3 DNA: TGTGCCAGCAGTACCAGGGGCCGGAACACCGGGGAGCTGTTTTTT
clone size: .; V gene: TRBV19; D gene: .; J gene: TRBJ1-5; CDR3 protein: CASHDISSQPQHF; CDR3 DNA: TGTGCCAGTCATGACATCTCCAGTCAGCCCCAGCATTTT
clone size: .; V gene: TRBV14; D gene: TRBD1; J gene: TRBJ1-1; CDR3 protein: CASSAPGTANTEAFF; CDR3 DNA: TGTGCCAGCAGCGCGCCCGGGACAGCGAACACTGAAGCTTTCTTT
clone size: few; V gene: TRBV5-4; D gene: .; J gene: TRBJ1-1; CDR3 protein: CASSLGGTALNTEAFF; CDR3 DNA: TGTGCCAGCAGCCTAGGAGGGACGGCGTTGAACACTGAAGCTTTCTTT